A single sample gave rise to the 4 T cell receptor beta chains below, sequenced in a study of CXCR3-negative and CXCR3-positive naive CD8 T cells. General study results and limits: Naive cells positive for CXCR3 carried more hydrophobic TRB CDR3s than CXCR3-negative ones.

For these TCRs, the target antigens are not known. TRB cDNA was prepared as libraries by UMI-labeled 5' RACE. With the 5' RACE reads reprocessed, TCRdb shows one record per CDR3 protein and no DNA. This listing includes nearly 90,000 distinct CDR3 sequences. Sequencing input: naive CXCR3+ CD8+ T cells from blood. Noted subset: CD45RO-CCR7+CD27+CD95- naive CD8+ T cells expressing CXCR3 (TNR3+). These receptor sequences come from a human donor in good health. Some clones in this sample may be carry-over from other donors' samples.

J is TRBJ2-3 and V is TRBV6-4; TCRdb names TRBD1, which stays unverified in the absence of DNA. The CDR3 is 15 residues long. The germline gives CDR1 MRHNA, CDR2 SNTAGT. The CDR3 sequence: CASSDDSGATDTQYF.

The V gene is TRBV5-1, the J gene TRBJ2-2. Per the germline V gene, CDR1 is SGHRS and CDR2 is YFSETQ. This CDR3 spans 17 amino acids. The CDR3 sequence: CASSLARSSGNTGELFF.

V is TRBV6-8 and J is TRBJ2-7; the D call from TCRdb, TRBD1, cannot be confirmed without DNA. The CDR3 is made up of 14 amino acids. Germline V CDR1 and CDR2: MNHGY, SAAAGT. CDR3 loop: CAKSPSRERGEQYF.

CDR3 in amino acids: CATSRGETHNEQFF. The chain employs TRBV15 and TRBJ2-1; TCRdb's D call, TRBD2, is unchecked because there is no DNA. Germline V gene sequence: CDR1 LNHNV, CDR2 YYDKDF (reference sequence). There are 14 residues in the CDR3.